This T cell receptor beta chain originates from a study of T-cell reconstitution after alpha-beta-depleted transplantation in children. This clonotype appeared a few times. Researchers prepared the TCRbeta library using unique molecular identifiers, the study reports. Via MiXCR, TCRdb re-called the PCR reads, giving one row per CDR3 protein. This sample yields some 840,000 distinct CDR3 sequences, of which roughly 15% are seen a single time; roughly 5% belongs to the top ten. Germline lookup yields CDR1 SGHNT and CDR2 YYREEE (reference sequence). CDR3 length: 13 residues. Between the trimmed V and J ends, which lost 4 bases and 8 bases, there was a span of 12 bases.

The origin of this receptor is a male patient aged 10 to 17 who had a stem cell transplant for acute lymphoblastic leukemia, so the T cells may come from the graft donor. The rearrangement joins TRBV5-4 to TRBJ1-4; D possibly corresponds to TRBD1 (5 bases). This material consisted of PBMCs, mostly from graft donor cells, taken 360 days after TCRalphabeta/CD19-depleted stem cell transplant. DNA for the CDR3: TGTGCCAGCAGCCAGCAGGGAGAAGAAAAACTGTTTTTT. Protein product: CASSQQGEEKLFF.